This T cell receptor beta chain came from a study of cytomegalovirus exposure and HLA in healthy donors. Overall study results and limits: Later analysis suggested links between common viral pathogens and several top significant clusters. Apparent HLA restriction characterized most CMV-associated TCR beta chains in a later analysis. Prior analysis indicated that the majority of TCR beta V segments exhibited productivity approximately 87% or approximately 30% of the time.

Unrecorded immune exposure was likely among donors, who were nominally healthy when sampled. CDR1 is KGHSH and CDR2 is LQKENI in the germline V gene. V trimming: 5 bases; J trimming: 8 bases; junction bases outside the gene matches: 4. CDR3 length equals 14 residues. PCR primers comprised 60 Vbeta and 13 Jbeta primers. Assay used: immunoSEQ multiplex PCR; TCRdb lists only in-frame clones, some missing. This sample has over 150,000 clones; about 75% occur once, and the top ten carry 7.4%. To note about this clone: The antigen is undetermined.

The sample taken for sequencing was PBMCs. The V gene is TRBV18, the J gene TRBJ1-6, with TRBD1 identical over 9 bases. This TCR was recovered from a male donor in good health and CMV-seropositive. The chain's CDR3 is CASSVGQGDSPLHF. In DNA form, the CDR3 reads TGTGCCAGCTCAGTGGGACAGGGAGATTCACCCCTCCACTTT.